Listed below are T cell receptor beta chains from one sample, sequenced in a study of T cells after yellow fever vaccination. TCRdb called the 5' RACE reads again in MiXCR, with one record for every CDR3 protein. The top ten hold roughly 0.9% of the sample, which has some 250,000 distinct CDR3 sequences, less than 9% seen once. The input for sequencing was CD4+ T cells sorted from PBMCs, taken 15 days after the yellow fever booster vaccination. The receptor set was obtained from a man younger than 40 who received the YFV17D yellow fever vaccine. Both conserved end residues are part of each CDR3. The D gene is left open where the match is weak. Where a row states a size, it is once, few, many or the class of an expanded clone; other rows omit it.

d_gene	v_gene	j_gene	abundance	CDR3nt	CDR3aa
NA	TRBV20-1	TRBJ2-2	many	TGCAGTGCTAGAAAGGGGTTGGACACCGGGGAGCTGTTTTTT	CSARKGLDTGELFF
TRBD2	TRBV20-1	TRBJ2-7	NA	TGCAGTGCTAGGGTAGCGGGGGTCTACGAGCAGTACTTC	CSARVAGVYEQYF
TRBD1	TRBV6-5	TRBJ1-5	few	TGTGCCAGCAGTCCCCAGGGGGCTAATCAGCCCCAGCATTTT	CASSPQGANQPQHF
TRBD2	TRBV18	TRBJ2-3	many	TGTGCCAGCTCATGGACTAGCGAGACAGATACGCAGTATTTT	CASSWTSETDTQYF
NA	TRBV7-8	TRBJ2-7	NA	TGTGCCAGCAGCTTCCGGGACACCGGCTACGAGCAGTACTTC	CASSFRDTGYEQYF
NA	TRBV5-4	TRBJ1-2	NA	TGTGCCAGCAGCGGGCAGGGAGGTGGCTACACCTTC	CASSGQGGGYTF
TRBD2	TRBV5-1	TRBJ2-3	few	TGCGCCAGCAGCCGTGAGGGTAGAACTGGCGGGAGTCGAGGAGATACGCAGTATTTT	CASSREGRTGGSRGDTQYF
TRBD2	TRBV4-3	TRBJ2-3	many	TGCGCCAGCAGCCAACCCCGAGCGGGAAGGGGCACAGATACGCAGTATTTT	CASSQPRAGRGTDTQYF
TRBD1	TRBV3-1	TRBJ2-5	NA	TGTGCCAGCAGCCAAGGTGGGACAGCACAAGAGACCCAGTACTTC	CASSQGGTAQETQYF
NA	TRBV5-1	TRBJ1-3	NA	TGCGCCAGCAGACCGAGCTCTGGAAACACCATATATTTT	CASRPSSGNTIYF
NA	TRBV6-5	TRBJ1-4	few	TGTGCCAGCAGTTACTCGGGGACCCTCTGGGTAGAAAAACTGTTTTTT	CASSYSGTLWVEKLFF
TRBD1	TRBV18	TRBJ2-7	many	TGTGCCAGCCGGCGACAGGGGATACCCTACGAGCAGTACTTC	CASRRQGIPYEQYF
NA	TRBV28	TRBJ2-7	many	TGTGCCAGTTTCGACGGGACCTCAACCTACGAGCAGTACTTC	CASFDGTSTYEQYF
NA	TRBV29-1	TRBJ2-5	many	TGCAGCGCAAAACCAGGGTACTTCCAAGAGACCCAGTACTTC	CSAKPGYFQETQYF
TRBD2	TRBV20-1	TRBJ2-1	few	TGCAGTGCTTCGAAATCCGGGAGGTCCCTCTCCTACAATGAGCAGTTCTTC	CSASKSGRSLSYNEQFF
TRBD2	TRBV7-8	TRBJ2-1	few	TGTGCCAGCAGCTATACGGGACTAGCGTCCTACAATGAGCAGTTCTTC	CASSYTGLASYNEQFF
NA	TRBV15	TRBJ2-7	many	TGTGCCACCAGCAGAGATCCCGGGTCCTACGAGCAGTACTTC	CATSRDPGSYEQYF
TRBD1	TRBV24-1	TRBJ2-6	NA	TGTGCCACCAGTGAAACACCGGGACAGGGAAAAACTGGGGCCAACGTCCTGACTTTC	CATSETPGQGKTGANVLTF
NA	TRBV20-1	TRBJ2-7	NA	TGCAGTGCTAGATGGGGCGGTAGTGAGCAGTACTTC	CSARWGGSEQYF
TRBD2	TRBV5-5	TRBJ2-7	NA	TGTGCCAGCAGCTTAAGTAGCGGGAGAGGAGAGCAGTACTTC	CASSLSSGRGEQYF
NA	TRBV18	TRBJ2-3	many	TGTGCCAGCTCAGAACGGGACAAGTCTCTGGCCACAGATACGCAGTATTTT	CASSERDKSLATDTQYF
NA	TRBV12-3/TRBV12-4	TRBJ2-2	NA	TGTGCCAGCAGTCCAGGGGCCGGAGGAAGGGAGCTGTTTTTT	CASSPGAGGRELFF
NA	TRBV27	TRBJ2-1	many	TGTGCCAGCAGCATCCGCGCGGCCCTGAGCTCCTACAATGAGCAGTTCTTC	CASSIRAALSSYNEQFF
NA	TRBV10-3	TRBJ1-2	NA	TGTGCCATCAGTGAACAGGGAGTAAATGGCTACACCTTC	CAISEQGVNGYTF
NA	TRBV5-1	TRBJ2-7	many	TGCGCCAGCAGCCTTGGGGGCCCAGGTGCGGGGACTAACTCCTACGAGCAGTACTTC	CASSLGGPGAGTNSYEQYF